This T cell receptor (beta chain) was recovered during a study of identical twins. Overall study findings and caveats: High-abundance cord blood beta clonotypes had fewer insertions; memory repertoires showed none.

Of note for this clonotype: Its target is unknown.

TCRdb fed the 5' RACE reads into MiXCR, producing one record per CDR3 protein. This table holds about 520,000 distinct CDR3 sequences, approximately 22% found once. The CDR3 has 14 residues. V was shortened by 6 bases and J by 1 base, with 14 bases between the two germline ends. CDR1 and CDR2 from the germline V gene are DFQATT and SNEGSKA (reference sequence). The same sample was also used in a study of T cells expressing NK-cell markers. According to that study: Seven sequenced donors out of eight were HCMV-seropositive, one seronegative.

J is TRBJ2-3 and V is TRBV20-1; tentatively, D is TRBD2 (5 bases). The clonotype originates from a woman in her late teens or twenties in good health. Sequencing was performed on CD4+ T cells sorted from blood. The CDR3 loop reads CSAYTGWGTDTQYF. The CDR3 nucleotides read TGCAGTGCCTACACGGGGTGGGGCACAGATACGCAGTATTTT.